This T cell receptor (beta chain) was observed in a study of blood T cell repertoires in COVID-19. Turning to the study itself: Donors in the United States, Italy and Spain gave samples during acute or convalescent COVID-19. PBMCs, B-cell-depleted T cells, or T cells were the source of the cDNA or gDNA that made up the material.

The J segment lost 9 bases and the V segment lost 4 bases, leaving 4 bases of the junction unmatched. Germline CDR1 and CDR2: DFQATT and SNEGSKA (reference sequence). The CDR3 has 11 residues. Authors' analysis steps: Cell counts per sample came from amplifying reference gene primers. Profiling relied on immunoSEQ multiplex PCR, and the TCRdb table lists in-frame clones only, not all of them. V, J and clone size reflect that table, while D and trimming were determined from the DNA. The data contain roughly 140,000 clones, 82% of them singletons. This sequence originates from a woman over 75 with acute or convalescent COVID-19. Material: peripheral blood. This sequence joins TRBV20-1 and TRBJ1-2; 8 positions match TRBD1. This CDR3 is CSATDRASYTF. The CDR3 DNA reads TGCAGTGCTACGGACAGGGCTAGCTACACCTTC.